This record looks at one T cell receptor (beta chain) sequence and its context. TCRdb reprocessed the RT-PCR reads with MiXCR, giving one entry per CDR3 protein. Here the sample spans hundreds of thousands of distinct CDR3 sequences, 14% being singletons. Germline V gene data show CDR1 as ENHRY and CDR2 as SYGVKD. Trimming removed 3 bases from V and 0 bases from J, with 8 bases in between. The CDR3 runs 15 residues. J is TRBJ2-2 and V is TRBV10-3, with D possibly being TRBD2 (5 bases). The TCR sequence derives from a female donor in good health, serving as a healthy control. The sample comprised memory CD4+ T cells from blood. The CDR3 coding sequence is TGTGCCATCAGTGAAGTACTAGCGAACACCGGGGAGCTGTTTTTT. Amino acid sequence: CAISEVLANTGELFF.